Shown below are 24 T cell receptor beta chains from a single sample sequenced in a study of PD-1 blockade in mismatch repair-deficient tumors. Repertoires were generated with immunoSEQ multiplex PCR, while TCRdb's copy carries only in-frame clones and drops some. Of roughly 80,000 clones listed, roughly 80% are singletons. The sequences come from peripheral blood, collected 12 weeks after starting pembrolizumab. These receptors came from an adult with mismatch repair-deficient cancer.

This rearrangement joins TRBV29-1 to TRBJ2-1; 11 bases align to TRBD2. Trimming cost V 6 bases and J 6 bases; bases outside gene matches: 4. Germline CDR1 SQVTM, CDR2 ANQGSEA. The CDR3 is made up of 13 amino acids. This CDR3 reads CSVLGTSGNEQFF. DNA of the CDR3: TGCAGCGTACTCGGGACTAGCGGCAATGAGCAGTTCTTC.

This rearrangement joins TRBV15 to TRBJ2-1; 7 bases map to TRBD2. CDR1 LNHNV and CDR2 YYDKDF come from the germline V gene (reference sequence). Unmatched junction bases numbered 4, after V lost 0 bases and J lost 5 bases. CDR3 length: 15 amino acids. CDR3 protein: CATSRDRGENNEQFF. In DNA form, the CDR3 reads TGTGCCACCAGCAGAGATCGGGGGGAAAACAATGAGCAGTTCTTC. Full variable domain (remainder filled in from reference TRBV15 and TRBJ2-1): DAMVIQNPRYQVTQFGKPVTLSCSQTLNHNVMYWYQQKSSQAPKLLFHYYDKDFNNEADTPDNFQSRRPNTSFCFLDIRSPGLGDTAMYLCATSRDRGENNEQFFGPGTRLTVL.

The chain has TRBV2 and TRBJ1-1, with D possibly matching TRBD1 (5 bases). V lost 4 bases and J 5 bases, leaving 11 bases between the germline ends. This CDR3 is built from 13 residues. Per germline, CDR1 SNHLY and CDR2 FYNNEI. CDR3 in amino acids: CASSVAGGTEAFF. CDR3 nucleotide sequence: TGTGCCAGCAGTGTCGCCGGGGGAACTGAAGCTTTCTTT.

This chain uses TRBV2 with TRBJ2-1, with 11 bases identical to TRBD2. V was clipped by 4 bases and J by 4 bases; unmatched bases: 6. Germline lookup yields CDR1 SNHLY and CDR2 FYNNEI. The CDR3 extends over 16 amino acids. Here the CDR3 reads CASSVMTSGAYNEQFF. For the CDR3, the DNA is TGTGCCAGCAGTGTCATGACTAGCGGGGCATACAATGAGCAGTTCTTC. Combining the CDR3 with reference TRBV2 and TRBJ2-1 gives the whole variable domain EPEVTQTPSHQVTQMGQEVILRCVPISNHLYFYWYRQILGQKVEFLVSFYNNEISEKSEIFDDQFSVERPDGSNFTLKIRSTKLEDSAMYFCASSVMTSGAYNEQFFGPGTRLTVL.

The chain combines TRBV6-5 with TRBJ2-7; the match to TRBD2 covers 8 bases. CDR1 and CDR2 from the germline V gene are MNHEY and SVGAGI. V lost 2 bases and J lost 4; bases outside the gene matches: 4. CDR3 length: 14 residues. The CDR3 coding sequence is TGTGCCAGCAGTTACATAGCGGGGAAGTACGAGCAGTACTTC. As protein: CASSYIAGKYEQYF.

The CDR3 loop reads CASSPGLAARADTQYF. CDR3 sequence (DNA): TGTGCCAGCAGTCCCGGACTAGCGGCTCGGGCAGATACGCAGTATTTT. The chain uses TRBV2 and TRBJ2-3, with TRBD2 matching over 10 bases. This CDR3 contains 16 residues. Germline V gives CDR1 SNHLY, CDR2 FYNNEI. After removal of 5 bases from V and 4 bases from J, the junction contained 9 bases not matched to a gene.

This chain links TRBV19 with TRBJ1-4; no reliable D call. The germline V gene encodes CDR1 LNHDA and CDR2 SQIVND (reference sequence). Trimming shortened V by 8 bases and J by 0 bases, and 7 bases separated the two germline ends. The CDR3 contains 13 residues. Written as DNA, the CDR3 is TGTGCCAGTCTCCCAGCAACTAATGAAAAACTGTTTTTT. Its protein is CASLPATNEKLFF.

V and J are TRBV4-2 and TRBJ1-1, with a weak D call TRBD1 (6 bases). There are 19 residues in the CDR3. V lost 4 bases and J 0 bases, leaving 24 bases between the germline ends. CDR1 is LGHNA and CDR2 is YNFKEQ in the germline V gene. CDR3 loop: CASSPTAFGGGPVNTEAFF. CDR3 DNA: TGTGCCAGCAGCCCCACAGCGTTTGGGGGGGGGCCAGTGAACACTGAAGCTTTCTTT.

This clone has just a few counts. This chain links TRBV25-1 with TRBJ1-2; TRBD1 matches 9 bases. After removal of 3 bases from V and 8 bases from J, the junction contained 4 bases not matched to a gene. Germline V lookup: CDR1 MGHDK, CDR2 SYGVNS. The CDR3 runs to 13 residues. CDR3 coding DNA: TGTGCCAGCAGTGATGGACAGGGGAGAGGCTACACCTTC. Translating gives CASSDGQGRGYTF.

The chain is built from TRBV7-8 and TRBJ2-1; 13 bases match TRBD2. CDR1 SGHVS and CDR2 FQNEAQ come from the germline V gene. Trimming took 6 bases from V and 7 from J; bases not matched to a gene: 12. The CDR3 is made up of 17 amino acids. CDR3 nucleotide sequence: TGTGCCAGCAGACGTCCGGGACTAGCGGGAAGAGGAAATGAGCAGTTCTTC. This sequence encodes CASRRPGLAGRGNEQFF.

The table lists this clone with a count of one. The CDR3 loop reads CASSVGLETQYF. The CDR3 nucleotides are TGTGCCAGCAGCGTAGGGTTGGAGACCCAGTACTTC. The chain is built from TRBV7-9 and TRBJ2-5; D unclear. The CDR3 has 12 residues. The ends were cut back, 5 bases at V and 5 bases at J, with 9 bases in the middle. CDR1 SEHNR and CDR2 FQNEAQ come from the germline V gene (reference sequence). Combining the CDR3 with reference TRBV7-9 and TRBJ2-5 gives the whole variable domain DTGVSQNPRHKITKRGQNVTFRCDPISEHNRLYWYRQTLGQGPEFLTYFQNEAQLEKSRLLSDRFSAERPKGSFSTLEIQRTEQGDSAMYLCASSVGLETQYFGPGTRLLVL.

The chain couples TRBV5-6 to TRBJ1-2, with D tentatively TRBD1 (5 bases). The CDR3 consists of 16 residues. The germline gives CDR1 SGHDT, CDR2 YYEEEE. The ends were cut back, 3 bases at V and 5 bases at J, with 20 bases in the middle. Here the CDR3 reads CASSYETGLFEYGYTF. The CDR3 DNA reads TGTGCCAGCAGCTACGAAACGGGACTTTTTGAATATGGCTACACCTTC. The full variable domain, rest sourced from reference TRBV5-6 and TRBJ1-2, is DAGVTQSPTHLIKTRGQQVTLRCSPKSGHDTVSWYQQALGQGPQFIFQYYEEEERQRGNFPDRFSGHQFPNYSSELNVNALLLGDSALYLCASSYETGLFEYGYTFGSGTRLTVV.

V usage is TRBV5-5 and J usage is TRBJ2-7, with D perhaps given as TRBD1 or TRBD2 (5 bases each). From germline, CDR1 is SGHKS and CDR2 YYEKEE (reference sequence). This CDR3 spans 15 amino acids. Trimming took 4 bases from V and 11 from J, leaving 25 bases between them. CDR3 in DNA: TGTGCCAGCAGCCAATTGACCCAGGGACCCCTCCATGAGTACTTC. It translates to CASSQLTQGPLHEYF.

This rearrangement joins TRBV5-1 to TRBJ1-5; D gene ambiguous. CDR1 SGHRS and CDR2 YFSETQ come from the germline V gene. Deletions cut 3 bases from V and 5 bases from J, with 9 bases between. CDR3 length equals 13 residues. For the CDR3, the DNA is TGCGCCAGCAGCTATGACGGGTATCAGCCCCAGCATTTT. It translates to CASSYDGYQPQHF.

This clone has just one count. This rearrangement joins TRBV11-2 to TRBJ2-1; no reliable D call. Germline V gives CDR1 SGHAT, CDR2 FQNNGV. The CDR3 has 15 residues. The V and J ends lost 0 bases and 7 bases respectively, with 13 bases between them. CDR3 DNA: TGTGCCAGCAGCTTAGATTTTAACCCCACTAATGAGCAGTTCTTC. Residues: CASSLDFNPTNEQFF.

CDR3 in amino acids: CASSEGSRGKGNTIYF. The CDR3 region has the DNA TGTGCCAGCAGTGAAGGGTCCAGGGGGAAAGGAAACACCATATATTTT. This chain joins TRBV6-1 and TRBJ1-3; 7 nucleotides line up with TRBD1. CDR3 size: 16 residues. The germline CDR1 and CDR2 sequences are MNHNS and SASEGT. With V trimmed by 1 base and J by 4 bases, 7 bases remained unmatched.

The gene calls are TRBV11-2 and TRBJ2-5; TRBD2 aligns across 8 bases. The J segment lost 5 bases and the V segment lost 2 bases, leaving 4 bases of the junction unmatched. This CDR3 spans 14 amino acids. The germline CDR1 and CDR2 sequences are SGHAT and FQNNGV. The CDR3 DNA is TGTGCCAGCAGCTTAACGGGAGGGGGTGAGACCCAGTACTTC. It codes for CASSLTGGGETQYF.

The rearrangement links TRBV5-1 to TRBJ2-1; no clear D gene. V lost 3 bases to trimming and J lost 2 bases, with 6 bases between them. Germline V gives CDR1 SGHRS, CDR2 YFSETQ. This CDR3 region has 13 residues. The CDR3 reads CASSSLPYNEQFF. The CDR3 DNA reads TGCGCCAGCAGCTCCCTCCCCTACAATGAGCAGTTCTTC.

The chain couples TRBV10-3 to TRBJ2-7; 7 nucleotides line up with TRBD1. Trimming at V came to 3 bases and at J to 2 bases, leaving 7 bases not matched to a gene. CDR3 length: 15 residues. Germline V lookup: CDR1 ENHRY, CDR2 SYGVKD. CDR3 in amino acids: CAISDLGQVTYEQYF. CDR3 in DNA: TGTGCCATCAGTGACCTCGGACAGGTGACCTACGAGCAGTACTTC.

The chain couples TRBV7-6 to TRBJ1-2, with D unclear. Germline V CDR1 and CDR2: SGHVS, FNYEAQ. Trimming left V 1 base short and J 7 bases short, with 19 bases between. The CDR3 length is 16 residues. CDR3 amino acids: CASSLDRAGGESGYTF. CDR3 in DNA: TGTGCCAGCAGCTTAGACCGGGCAGGCGGGGAGAGTGGCTACACCTTC.

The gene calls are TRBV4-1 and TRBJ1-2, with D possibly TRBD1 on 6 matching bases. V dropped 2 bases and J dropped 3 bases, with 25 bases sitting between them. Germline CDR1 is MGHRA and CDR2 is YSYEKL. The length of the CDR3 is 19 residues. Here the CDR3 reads CASSQNLIAGVSRDYGYTF. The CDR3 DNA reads TGCGCCAGCAGCCAAAACTTAATAGCAGGGGTGTCTAGGGACTATGGCTACACCTTC.

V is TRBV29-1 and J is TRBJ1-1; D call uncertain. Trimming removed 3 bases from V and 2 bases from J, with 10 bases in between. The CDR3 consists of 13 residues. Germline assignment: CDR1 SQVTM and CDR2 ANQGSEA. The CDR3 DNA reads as TGCAGCGTTGAGAGTACAGACAACACTGAAGCTTTCTTT. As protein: CSVESTDNTEAFF. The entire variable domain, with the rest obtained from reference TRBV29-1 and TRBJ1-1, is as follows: SAVISQKPSRDICQRGTSLTIQCQVDSQVTMMFWYRQQPGQSLTLIATANQGSEATYESGFVIDKFPISRPNLTFSTLTVSNMSPEDSSIYLCSVESTDNTEAFFGQGTRLTVV.

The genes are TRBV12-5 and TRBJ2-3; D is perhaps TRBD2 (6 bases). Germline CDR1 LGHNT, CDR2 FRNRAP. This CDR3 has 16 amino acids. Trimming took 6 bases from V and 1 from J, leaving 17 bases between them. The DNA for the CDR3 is TGTGCTAGTGGGCCTACGGTGGGAGGTGGCACAGATACGCAGTATTTT. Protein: CASGPTVGGGTDTQYF.

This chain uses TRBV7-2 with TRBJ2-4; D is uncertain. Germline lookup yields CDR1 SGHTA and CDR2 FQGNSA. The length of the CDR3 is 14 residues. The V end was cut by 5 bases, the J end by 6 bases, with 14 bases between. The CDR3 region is CASSLDGRRNIQYF. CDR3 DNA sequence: TGTGCCAGCAGCCTTGACGGGCGGAGAAACATTCAGTACTTC.